This TCR beta chain derives from a study of sequential checkpoint blockade in melanoma. Overall study context: Patients were randomized 1:1 to nivolumab-then-ipilimumab or ipilimumab-then-nivolumab first-line. Maintenance nivolumab came after either treatment sequence.

This sample's treatment: randomized to nivolumab then ipilimumab (arm A) or the reverse (arm B). No patient had prior DNA-damaging chemotherapy. Assay used: immunoSEQ multiplex PCR; TCRdb lists only in-frame clones, some missing. The sample lists about 5,200 clones; about 68% were seen once. J lost 4 bases, V lost 2 bases, and 10 bases had no gene match. The CDR3 is 16 amino acids. Per the germline V gene, CDR1 is LGHNA and CDR2 is YNFKEQ. The V and J genes are TRBV4-2 and TRBJ2-7; 8 bases line up with TRBD1. This sample comprised CD8+ T cells sorted from blood (inferred from file names), obtained from a patient given nivolumab and ipilimumab in sequence. The clonotype was recovered from a human donor with melanoma. The CDR3 sequence: CASSQHDRGKGYEQYF. The CDR3 nucleotides read TGTGCCAGCAGCCAACATGACAGGGGCAAAGGATACGAGCAGTACTTC.